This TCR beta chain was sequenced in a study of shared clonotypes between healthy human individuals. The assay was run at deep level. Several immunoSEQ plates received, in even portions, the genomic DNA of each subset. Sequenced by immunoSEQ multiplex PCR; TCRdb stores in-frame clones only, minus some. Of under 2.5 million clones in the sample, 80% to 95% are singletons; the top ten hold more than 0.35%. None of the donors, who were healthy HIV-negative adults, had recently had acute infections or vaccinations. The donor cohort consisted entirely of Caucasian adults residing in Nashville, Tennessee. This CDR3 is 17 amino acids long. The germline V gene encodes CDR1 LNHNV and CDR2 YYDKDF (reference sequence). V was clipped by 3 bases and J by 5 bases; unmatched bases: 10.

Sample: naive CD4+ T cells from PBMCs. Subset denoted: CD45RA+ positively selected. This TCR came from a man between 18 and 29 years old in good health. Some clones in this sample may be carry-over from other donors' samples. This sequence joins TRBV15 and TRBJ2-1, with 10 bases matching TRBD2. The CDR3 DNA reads TGTGCCACCAGCAGCCTACCAGCGGGAGGGCAGCACAATGAGCAGTTCTTC. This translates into CATSSLPAGGQHNEQFF. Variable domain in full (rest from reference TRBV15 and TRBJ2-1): DAMVIQNPRYQVTQFGKPVTLSCSQTLNHNVMYWYQQKSSQAPKLLFHYYDKDFNNEADTPDNFQSRRPNTSFCFLDIRSPGLGDTAMYLCATSSLPAGGQHNEQFFGPGTRLTVL.